Sequencing of this T cell receptor beta chain was carried out in a study of cytomegalovirus exposure and HLA in healthy donors. Looked up from germline, CDR1 is MNHEY and CDR2 is SMNVEV (reference sequence). This CDR3 region has 14 residues. Trimming shortened V by 5 bases and J by 5 bases, and 13 bases separated the two germline ends. As to this clone: What it recognizes is unknown.

Primers included in the PCR were 60 Vbeta and 13 Jbeta primers. Measured with immunoSEQ multiplex PCR; TCRdb has only the in-frame clones, and not every one. The table for this sample gives 65,000 to 85,000 clones. The study, taken as a whole, reports: The later analysis indicated that the majority of CMV-associated TCR beta chains appeared HLA-restricted.

The chain is built from TRBV27 and TRBJ2-1; D may be TRBD2 (6 bases). The origin of this receptor is a woman aged 25-40 years in good health and CMV-seronegative. Sequenced: PBMCs. Here the CDR3 DNA reads TGTGCCAGCAGTCTTCCCGGGAGAAACAATGAGCAGTTCTTC. As protein: CASSLPGRNNEQFF.